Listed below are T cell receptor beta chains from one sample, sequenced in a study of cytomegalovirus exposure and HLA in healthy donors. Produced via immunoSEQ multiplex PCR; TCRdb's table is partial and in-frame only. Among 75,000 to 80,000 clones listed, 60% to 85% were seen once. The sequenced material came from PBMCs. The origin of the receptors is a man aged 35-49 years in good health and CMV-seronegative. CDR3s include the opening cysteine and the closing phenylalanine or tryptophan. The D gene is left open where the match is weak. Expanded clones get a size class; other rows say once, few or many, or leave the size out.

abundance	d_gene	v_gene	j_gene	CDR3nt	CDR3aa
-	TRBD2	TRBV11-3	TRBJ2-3	TGTGCCAGCAGCCGGGGGGGACCAGATACGCAGTATTTT	CASSRGGPDTQYF
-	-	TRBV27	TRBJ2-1	TGTGCCAGCAGTTTCCACCGGGACACCGGGCCCTACAATGAGCAGTTCTTC	CASSFHRDTGPYNEQFF
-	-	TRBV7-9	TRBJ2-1	TGTGCCAGCAGTTCGACTAGTTTTGAGCAGTTCTTC	CASSSTSFEQFF
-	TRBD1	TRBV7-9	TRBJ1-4	TGTGCCAGCAGCTTATGGACAGGGGGAGATGAAAAACTGTTTTTT	CASSLWTGGDEKLFF
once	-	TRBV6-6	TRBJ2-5	TGTGCCAGCTCCTTCGGGGAGACCCAGTACTTC	CASSFGETQYF
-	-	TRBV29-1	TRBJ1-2	TGCAGCGTTGAATCGAGGGGGGGAGGCTACACCTTC	CSVESRGGGYTF
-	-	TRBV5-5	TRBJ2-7	TGTGCCAGCAGCTTGGGGGGGCCCCAAGGCGAGCAGTACTTC	CASSLGGPQGEQYF
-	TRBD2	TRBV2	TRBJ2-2	TGTGCCAGCAGTGAGGATAGCGGGAGCAGGGAGCTGTTTTTT	CASSEDSGSRELFF
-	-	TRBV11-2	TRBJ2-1	TGTGTCGGGGGGCGGGAGAATAACAATGAGCAGTTCTTC	CVGGRENNNEQFF
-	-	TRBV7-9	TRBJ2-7	TGTGCCAGCAGCCTACGGGAGCGGGACGAGCAGTACTTC	CASSLRERDEQYF
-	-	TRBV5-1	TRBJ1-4	TGCGCCAGCAGCTCCGGACAGAATGAAAAACTGTTTTTT	CASSSGQNEKLFF
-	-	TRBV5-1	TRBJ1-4	TGCGCCAGCAGCTTGGCCAGGGGTACAACTAATGAAAAACTGTTTTTT	CASSLARGTTNEKLFF
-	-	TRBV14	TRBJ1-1	TGTGCCAGCAGCCAAGACCAGAACACTGAAGCTTTCTTT	CASSQDQNTEAFF
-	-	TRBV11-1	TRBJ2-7	TGTGCCAGCAGCGAGGCCGGGAACCCCTACGAGCAGTACTTC	CASSEAGNPYEQYF
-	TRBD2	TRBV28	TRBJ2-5	TGTGCCAGCAGGACCGGGACTAGCGGTCCCCAAGAGACCCAGTACTTC	CASRTGTSGPQETQYF
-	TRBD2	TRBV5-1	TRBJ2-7	TGCGCCAGCAGCTCCGGGACTAGCGGGGGGACCTACGAGCAGTACTTC	CASSSGTSGGTYEQYF
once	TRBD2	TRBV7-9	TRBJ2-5	TGTGCCAGCAGCCCTCGGACTAGCGGAAGGTACCAAGAGACCCAGTACTTC	CASSPRTSGRYQETQYF
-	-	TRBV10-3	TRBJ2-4	TGTGCCATCAGTGCGGAGGGTGGGGCCAAAAACATTCAGTACTTC	CAISAEGGAKNIQYF
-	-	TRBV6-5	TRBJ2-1	TGTGCCAGCAGTTCGGAGGCTAGGAGGGGCAATGAGCAGTTCTTC	CASSSEARRGNEQFF
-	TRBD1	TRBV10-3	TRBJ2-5	TGTGCCACCACGGGACAGTTGTACCAAGAGACCCAGTACTTC	CATTGQLYQETQYF
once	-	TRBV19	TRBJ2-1	TGTGCCAGTAGTATGAGGAGCGGGCTGTCCTACAATGAGCAGTTCTTC	CASSMRSGLSYNEQFF
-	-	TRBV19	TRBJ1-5	TGTGCCAGTAGTACCGGTGGGCCTAGCAATCAGCCCCAGCATTTT	CASSTGGPSNQPQHF
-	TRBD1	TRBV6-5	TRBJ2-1	TGTGCCAGCAGTCAACAGGGGCTCCAATTCAATGAGCAGTTCTTC	CASSQQGLQFNEQFF
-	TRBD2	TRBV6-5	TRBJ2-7	TGTGCCAGCAGTTACGGAGGCGGGAGGGCCCCGGGGGAGCAGTACTTC	CASSYGGGRAPGEQYF
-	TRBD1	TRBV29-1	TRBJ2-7	TGCAGCGTTGTGTCCGGGACAGGGGGCGGCGAGCAGTACTTC	CSVVSGTGGGEQYF
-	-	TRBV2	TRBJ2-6	TGTGCCAGCAAGATGAGCTCTGGGGCCAACGTCCTGACTTTC	CASKMSSGANVLTF
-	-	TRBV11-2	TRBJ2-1	TGTGCCAGCAGCCAAAAGCCCCTCGCCAGGGGCCCCTACAATGAGCAGTTCTTC	CASSQKPLARGPYNEQFF
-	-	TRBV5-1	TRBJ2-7	TGCGCCAGCAGCTTGGCCTTTAGCGGGTCAGGGACATGGCCCTACGAGCAGTACTTC	CASSLAFSGSGTWPYEQYF
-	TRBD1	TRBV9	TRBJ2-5	TGTGCCAGCAAAAGGACAGGCCAACTGGGAGAGACCCAGTACTTC	CASKRTGQLGETQYF
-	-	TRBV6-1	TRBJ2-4	TGTGCCAGCAGTCCCGGGACTTTAAACATTCAGTACTTC	CASSPGTLNIQYF
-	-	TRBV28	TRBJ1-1	TGTGCCAGCAGTTCATTAATCAGGACTGAAGCTTTCTTT	CASSSLIRTEAFF
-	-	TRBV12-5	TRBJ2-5	TGTGCTAGTGGCTCGGTCCCCGGGGAAGAGACCCAGTACTTC	CASGSVPGEETQYF
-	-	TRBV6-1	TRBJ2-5	TGTGCCAGCAGTGAAGGGCAACACGCACAAGAGACCCAGTACTTC	CASSEGQHAQETQYF
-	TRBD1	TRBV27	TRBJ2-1	TGTGCCAGCAGTTTACGGACAGGCATCTCCTACAATGAGCAGTTCTTC	CASSLRTGISYNEQFF
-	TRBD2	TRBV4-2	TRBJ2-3	TGTGCCAGCAGCCCGCAGGAGGGACTTAGCGGGCGCACAGATACGCAGTATTTT	CASSPQEGLSGRTDTQYF
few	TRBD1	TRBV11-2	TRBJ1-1	TGTGCCAGCAGCTCCAGGGGGACTGAAGCTTTCTTT	CASSSRGTEAFF
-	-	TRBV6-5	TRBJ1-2	TGTGCCAGCAGAGATGAGCTTTCCGGCTACACCTTC	CASRDELSGYTF
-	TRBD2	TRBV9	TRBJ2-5	TGTGCCAGCAGCGTAAGGACTAGTGGTGAGCAGTACTTC	CASSVRTSGEQYF
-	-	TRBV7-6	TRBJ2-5	TGTGCCAGCAGCTTAATGGCGACAAGGGGAGAGACCCAGTACTTC	CASSLMATRGETQYF